This T cell receptor (beta chain) originates from a study of CD8+ T cells in alopecia areata. Study observations and caveats: Sequencing of scalp tissue also captures the resident alphabeta T cells of normal skin. Patients showed less clear TCR sequence sharing than mice, possibly partly because of HLA diversity. Lesional scalp, notably in alopecia totalis/universalis, had clonality above that of normal scalp.

As to treatment: oral pan-JAK inhibitor, 5-10 mg twice daily. The authors sorted CD4+ and CD8+ T cells from PBMCs. Reverse transcription of extracted RNA yielded cDNA, which provided the sequencing template. Assay used: immunoSEQ multiplex PCR; TCRdb lists only in-frame clones, some missing. The table records about 190,000 clones, 45% to 75% of them present only once. Note on this clone: The antigen remains unidentified.

Germline assignment: CDR1 DFQATT and CDR2 SNEGSKA (reference sequence). V lost 6 bases, J lost 6 bases, and 8 bases lay in between. The CDR3 is 11 amino acids. The origin of this receptor is a human donor with alopecia areata. This sequence joins TRBV20-1 and TRBJ2-2, with a tentative D call TRBD1 (5 bases). Specimen: CD4+ T cells sorted from blood, collected at week 4, from a patient treated with tofacitinib. DNA of the CDR3: TGCAGTGCAAGGGGATCCGGGGAGCTGTTTTTT. Protein: CSARGSGELFF.